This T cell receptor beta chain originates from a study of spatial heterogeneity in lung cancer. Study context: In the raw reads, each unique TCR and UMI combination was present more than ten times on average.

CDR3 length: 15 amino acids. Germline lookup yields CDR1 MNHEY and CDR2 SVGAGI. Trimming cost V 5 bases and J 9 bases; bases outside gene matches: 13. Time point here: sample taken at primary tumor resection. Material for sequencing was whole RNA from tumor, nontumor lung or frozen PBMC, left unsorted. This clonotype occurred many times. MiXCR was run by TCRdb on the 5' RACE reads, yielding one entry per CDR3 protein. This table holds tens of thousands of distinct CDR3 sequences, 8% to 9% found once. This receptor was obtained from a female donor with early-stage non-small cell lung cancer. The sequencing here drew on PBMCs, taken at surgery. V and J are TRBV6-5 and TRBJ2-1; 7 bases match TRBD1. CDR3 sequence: CASSRAQPTGSEQFF. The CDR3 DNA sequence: TGTGCCAGCAGTCGGGCTCAACCGACAGGGTCTGAGCAGTTCTTC.